This T cell receptor (beta chain) was obtained from a study of T cells in localized non-small cell lung cancer (dated by TCRdb to the early 2020s). Background on the whole study: T cell repertoires of about 240 early-stage NSCLC patients were analyzed, with tumors being compared against uninvolved tumor-adjacent lungs. The cohort comprised some 220 treatment-naïve NSCLC patients with resected, localized lung tumors. NSCLC patients had a mean age of approximately 70 years, and around 140 were male and 85 to 110 female. Overall results and qualifications from the work: A median of around 57 of the top 100 tumor clones were detected in paired uninvolved adjacent lung, and some 29 of these tumor clones were also found among the top 100 clones of the paired uninvolved adjacent lung. Uninvolved tumor-adjacent lung showed the highest T cell clonality, higher than tumor, which suggests more focused antigenic responses in the uninvolved tumor-adjacent lung. Longer overall survival was associated with higher T cell density in blood, whereas shorter survival was associated with higher clonality in adjacent lung. Multi-region tumor sequencing was not performed, so intratumor heterogeneity could not be excluded. Because of the exploratory design, TCR variables were selected using unadjusted p-values without false-discovery rate correction.

The sample holds one count of this clone. No cognate antigen has been identified for it. No per-base quality is available; no much larger clone lies one base away. At diagnosis, peripheral blood, uninvolved tumor-adjacent lung and tumor were collected and stored as a combination of fresh-frozen and FFPE material. For TCR repertoire profiling, blood samples were analyzed as peripheral blood mononuclear cells. The junction shows trimming of 6 bases on V and 4 bases on J, and the gene matches do not reach 6 bases of it. CDR1 is given as PRHDT and CDR2 as FYEKMQ, both from the germline V gene (reference sequence). There are 14 amino acids in the CDR3, from cysteine to phenylalanine inclusive. Of all the DNA, just the CDR3 is kept, 42 bases in frame from base 1. The immunoSEQ Assay was used to sequence TCR beta CDR3 regions from DNA. Concerning the study's data processing: To compute T cell density, TCR beta template counts were normalized to usable DNA, which was estimated by amplifying housekeeping genes. Richness was estimated using the preseqR package, with extrapolation to 400,000 templates for PBMC samples and to 120,000 templates for tissue samples. Clonality was calculated as one minus Pielou's evenness. Differential abundance testing on productive amino-acid clonotypes, with a minimum total count of 5 and an alpha of 0.1, was used to identify tissue-enriched TCRs. The Jaccard Index and the Morisita Overlap Index were used to measure repertoire overlap between compartments. GLIPH grouped TCR beta CDR3s together with public tetramer-defined viral CDR3s, and a viral motif had to include at least three viral sequences and also show V-gene enrichment. TCRdb limited this immuneACCESS table to in-frame rearrangements with V and J called. A share of clones is missing; checked studies link under half to unresolved V genes, and the rest is unexplained. That table furnishes V, J and clone size, whereas the DNA furnished D and trimming. The sample table lists 50,000 or so clones, around 83% of them with a count of one. Clones ranked in the top ten supply 15% to 20% of the sample.

The receptor was derived from a female donor over 55 with stage II squamous cell lung carcinoma. Sample: peripheral blood, taken before any cancer treatment. The chain is encoded by TRBV13 joined to TRBJ1-1; TRBD1 lines up with 9 middle nucleotides. The nucleotide sequence is given as TGTGCCAGCAGAGGCGACAGGGGGATCACTGAAGCTTTCTTT. It encodes CASRGDRGITEAFF.